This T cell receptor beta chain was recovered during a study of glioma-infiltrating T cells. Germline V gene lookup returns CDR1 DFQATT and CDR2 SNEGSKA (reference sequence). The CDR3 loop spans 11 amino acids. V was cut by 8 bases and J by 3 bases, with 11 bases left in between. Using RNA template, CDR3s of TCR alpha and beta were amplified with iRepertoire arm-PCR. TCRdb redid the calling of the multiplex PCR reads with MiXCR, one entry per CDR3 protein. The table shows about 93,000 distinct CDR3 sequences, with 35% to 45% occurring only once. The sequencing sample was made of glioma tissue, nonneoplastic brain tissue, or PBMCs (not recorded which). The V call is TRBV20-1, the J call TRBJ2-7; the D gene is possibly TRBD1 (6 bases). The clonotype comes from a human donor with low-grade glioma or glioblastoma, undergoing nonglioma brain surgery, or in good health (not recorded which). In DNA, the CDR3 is TGCAGTCAGGGGAGTGGCTACGAGCAGTACTTC. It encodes CSQGSGYEQYF.